This is a list of T cell receptor beta chains from one sample in a study of radiotherapy plus CTLA-4 blockade in lung cancer. Assay: immunoSEQ multiplex PCR; the TCRdb copy retains only in-frame clones and omits some. The data contain approximately 46,000 clones, approximately 85% of them singletons. The input for sequencing was peripheral blood, taken from a patient treated with radiotherapy plus ipilimumab. The receptors come from a human donor with non-small cell lung cancer whose response to radiotherapy plus ipilimumab could not be evaluated. CDR3s include the opening cysteine and the closing phenylalanine or tryptophan. The order of the fields is clone size, V gene, J gene, D gene, CDR3 DNA, CDR3 protein. D genes are given only for firm matches. A clone size is listed for some rows: how often the clone was seen (once, few, many), or a class if it is expanded.

>NA|TRBV7-2|TRBJ1-2|NA
TGTGCCAGCAGCGGAGATTTCGACAGGTTCGGCGGCTACACCTTC
CASSGDFDRFGGYTF
>NA|TRBV29-1|TRBJ1-3|NA
TGCAGCGTTGAAGGGAGCTCTGGAAACACCATATATTTT
CSVEGSSGNTIYF
>once|TRBV7-2|TRBJ2-1|TRBD1
TGTGCCAGCAGTCGTAACAGGGGGGATCACTACAATGAGCAGTTCTTC
CASSRNRGDHYNEQFF
>NA|TRBV5-1|TRBJ2-7|NA
TGCGCCAGCAGCCCGGAAAGGACAGCCAGTTTCTACGAGCAGTACTTC
CASSPERTASFYEQYF
>NA|TRBV19|TRBJ2-2|NA
TGTGCCAGTAGTCTTCGAGCGGGTCTGAACACCGGGGAGCTGTTTTTT
CASSLRAGLNTGELFF
>NA|TRBV27|TRBJ2-7|TRBD2
TGTGCCAGCCTGGGACTAGCGGGAGGTCGGTACGAGCAGTACTTC
CASLGLAGGRYEQYF
>NA|TRBV19|TRBJ1-6|TRBD1
TGTGCCAGTACTCCCGGACAGGGAAATAATTCACCCCTCCACTTT
CASTPGQGNNSPLHF
>NA|TRBV6-6|TRBJ1-6|NA
TGTGCCAGCAGTATGGGGGAGGGTTCACCCCTCCACTTT
CASSMGEGSPLHF
>few|TRBV6-6|TRBJ1-2|NA
TGTGCCAGCAGTTACTCGATACACTACACCTTC
CASSYSIHYTF
>few|TRBV4-3|TRBJ1-3|TRBD1
TGCGCCAGCAGTCGGACAGGGGATGCTGGAAACACCATATATTTT
CASSRTGDAGNTIYF
>once|TRBV19|TRBJ1-2|TRBD1
TGTGCCAGTATGGGGACAGGGGCTGGCTACACCTTC
CASMGTGAGYTF
>once|TRBV29-1|TRBJ2-3|TRBD1
TGCAGCGTTGACAGGGGGACAGATACGCAGTATTTT
CSVDRGTDTQYF
>once|TRBV6-6|TRBJ2-4|NA
TGTGCCAGCAGTTACTCGGGAGTCCAAAACATTCAGTACTTC
CASSYSGVQNIQYF
>NA|TRBV5-4|TRBJ1-1|TRBD1
TGTGCCAGCAGCCGCCGGGACAGGGGATTGGGAACTGAAGCTTTCTTT
CASSRRDRGLGTEAFF
>few|TRBV5-3|TRBJ2-3|NA
TGTGCCAGAAGCACCAGGGGCCGCACAGATACGCAGTATTTT
CARSTRGRTDTQYF
>NA|TRBV18|TRBJ1-1|TRBD1
TGTGCCAGCTCACCAGCCCGGGACAGGGATGCTTTCTTT
CASSPARDRDAFF
>NA|TRBV30|TRBJ1-1|NA
TGTGCCTGGATGTCCCGGAGTAACACTGAAGCTTTCTTT
CAWMSRSNTEAFF
>NA|TRBV19|TRBJ1-5|TRBD1
TGTGCCAGTAGTAGGAGGGACAGGTTCAATCAGCCCCAGCATTTT
CASSRRDRFNQPQHF
>NA|TRBV19|TRBJ1-4|TRBD1
TGTGCCAGTAGTATCCAACAGGGGAATGAAAAACTGTTTTTT
CASSIQQGNEKLFF
>NA|TRBV2|TRBJ1-5|TRBD1
TGTGCCAGCAGCGAAAGCGGCAGGGGGCGCGGTCAGCCCCAGCATTTT
CASSESGRGRGQPQHF
>NA|TRBV29-1|TRBJ1-1|TRBD1
TGCAGCGTGCTCGGGACAGAGAACACTGAAGCTTTCTTT
CSVLGTENTEAFF
>NA|TRBV18|TRBJ2-7|TRBD2
TGTGCCAGCTCACCAAATGGGAGGGCCGACGAGCAGTACTTC
CASSPNGRADEQYF
>few|TRBV28|TRBJ1-1|NA
TGTGCCAGCGGCCGGGAACCGTGGGCTGAAGCTTTCTTT
CASGREPWAEAFF
>NA|TRBV6-6|TRBJ1-2|NA
TGTGCCAGTGCCGGGACAAAACGCTATGGCTACACCTTC
CASAGTKRYGYTF
>once|TRBV6-4|TRBJ2-1|TRBD2
TGTGCCAGCAGCGCACTAGCGGGCTCCTACAATGAGCAGTTCTTC
CASSALAGSYNEQFF
>NA|TRBV28|TRBJ1-3|NA
TGTGCCAGCAGTTTAGGGGGACAAGCTGGAAACACCATATATTTT
CASSLGGQAGNTIYF
>NA|TRBV28|TRBJ2-3|TRBD2
TGTGCCAGCAGTCCTAGCGGGAGAGGAGATACGCAGTATTTT
CASSPSGRGDTQYF
>NA|TRBV27|TRBJ2-7|TRBD1
TGTGCCAGCAGGAGGGACAGGGATTCCTACGAGCAGTACTTC
CASRRDRDSYEQYF
>few|TRBV5-1|TRBJ2-7|NA
TGCGCCAGCAGCTTGGACAGGGCCGGAGACGAGCAGTACTTC
CASSLDRAGDEQYF
>NA|TRBV5-1|TRBJ1-4|NA
TGCGCCAGCAGCAGCGATAATAACGCCGGAAAACTGTTTTTT
CASSSDNNAGKLFF
>once|TRBV6-5|TRBJ1-2|NA
TGTGCCAGCAAAATTCGGAGCGGGGATGGCTACACCTTC
CASKIRSGDGYTF
>NA|TRBV15|TRBJ2-3|TRBD1
TGTGCCACCAGCAGAGATTTAGGACAGGGGGAGACGCAGTATTTT
CATSRDLGQGETQYF
>NA|TRBV5-1|TRBJ2-5|NA
TGCGCCAGCGAGGAGGGGGCGCTGGGGGAGACCCAGTACTTC
CASEEGALGETQYF
>few|TRBV7-7|TRBJ2-2|TRBD1
TGTGCTAGCAGCCCCGGGACAGGGAGGGCCGGGGAGCTGTTTTTT
CASSPGTGRAGELFF
>NA|TRBV12-5|TRBJ1-2|TRBD1
TGTGCTGCCGGGACAGGGGGCTACTATGGCTACACCTTC
CAAGTGGYYGYTF
>NA|TRBV6-6|TRBJ2-2|TRBD1
TGTGCCAGTCGGGGACAGGGGGCACTCACCGGGGAGCTGTTTTTT
CASRGQGALTGELFF
>NA|TRBV2|TRBJ2-2|TRBD1
TGTGCCAGCAGTGTTCAAGGGGGCGGCACCGGGGAGCTGTTTTTT
CASSVQGGGTGELFF
>NA|TRBV7-2|TRBJ2-5|TRBD2
TGTGCCAGCAGCTTACGAGCGGGGGGCATCCAAGAGACCCAGTACTTC
CASSLRAGGIQETQYF
>NA|TRBV5-1|TRBJ2-5|TRBD1
TGCGCCAGCGGACAGGGAGAGGAGACCCAGTACTTC
CASGQGEETQYF
>NA|TRBV21-1|TRBJ2-7|NA
TGTGCCAGCAGCGTACAGGGGGTGGGACTAGCGGCTTACTACGAGCAGTACTTC
CASSVQGVGLAAYYEQYF
>NA|TRBV7-2|TRBJ1-2|NA
TGTGCCAGCAACCCGACAGAGTTCTATGGCTACACCTTC
CASNPTEFYGYTF
>NA|TRBV7-2|TRBJ2-7|TRBD2
TGTGCCAGCAGCTCCACTAGCGGGAGGGGAGGCTACGAGCAGTACTTC
CASSSTSGRGGYEQYF
>NA|TRBV4-3|TRBJ2-1|NA
TGCGCCAGCAGCCAAGGGACGGGAGCTGAGCAGTTCTTC
CASSQGTGAEQFF
>NA|TRBV7-9|TRBJ1-3|NA
TGTGCCAGCAGCCACCAGGGGAAACCCTCTGGAAACACCATATATTTT
CASSHQGKPSGNTIYF
>NA|TRBV13|TRBJ2-7|TRBD2
TGTGCCAGCAGCCAATCGCGGGAGGGCCCCTACGAGCAGTACTTC
CASSQSREGPYEQYF
>NA|TRBV7-8|TRBJ2-5|NA
TGTGCCAGCAGCTTCTCGAACGGTTTGGTTGAGACCCAGTACTTC
CASSFSNGLVETQYF
>once|TRBV15|TRBJ2-1|NA
TGTGCCACCAGCCGTCTTTCGGGAGTCCAATACAATGAGCAGTTCTTC
CATSRLSGVQYNEQFF
>NA|TRBV7-9|TRBJ2-1|TRBD2
TGTGCCAGCAGCTTAGGACTAGCCCAATTCGACAATGAGCAGTTCTTC
CASSLGLAQFDNEQFF
>once|TRBV28|TRBJ1-4|NA
TGTGCCAGCAGTCCCGGGGGACTTGAAAAACTGTTTTTT
CASSPGGLEKLFF
>NA|TRBV11-2|TRBJ2-5|TRBD2
TGTGCCAGCAGCTTCCGCCAGACTAGCTCGATCCAGGAGACCCAGTACTTC
CASSFRQTSSIQETQYF
>NA|TRBV28|TRBJ1-5|NA
TGTGCCAGCAGTACGACAGGAGATTTTAGCAATCAGCCCCAGCATTTT
CASSTTGDFSNQPQHF
>NA|TRBV7-2|TRBJ2-2|NA
TGTGCCAGCAGCAGAAGCGGGACAAGCACCGGGGAGCTGTTTTTT
CASSRSGTSTGELFF
>NA|TRBV5-8|TRBJ2-7|NA
TGTGCCAGCAGCTTGGGCCAGAGCGGGTTTTACGAGCAGTACTTC
CASSLGQSGFYEQYF
>NA|TRBV28|TRBJ1-2|TRBD1
TGTGCCAGCAGTTGGGACAGAAACTATGGCTACACCTTC
CASSWDRNYGYTF
>NA|TRBV5-1|TRBJ2-6|NA
TGCGCCAGCAGCTTGGAGACAGGCTCTGGGGCCAACGTCCTGACTTTC
CASSLETGSGANVLTF
>NA|TRBV10-3|TRBJ2-4|NA
TGTGCCATCAGTGAGTCGATGGACAGTATTCAGTACTTC
CAISESMDSIQYF
>NA|TRBV7-2|TRBJ2-1|TRBD1
TGTGCCAGCGGATCTGGGACAGGGGCATACAATGAGCAGTTCTTC
CASGSGTGAYNEQFF
>once|TRBV27|TRBJ2-7|TRBD2
TGTGCCAGCAGCCCTAGGCCCTATAGCGGGTCCTACGAGCAGTACTTC
CASSPRPYSGSYEQYF
>few|TRBV6-5|TRBJ1-1|NA
TGTGCCAGCAGTTACCGGGTGAACACTGAAGCTTTCTTT
CASSYRVNTEAFF
>NA|TRBV15|TRBJ1-4|TRBD1
TGTGCCACCAGACCCGGGACAGGGTACGCGGGGGATGAAAAACTGTTTTTT
CATRPGTGYAGDEKLFF